This T cell receptor beta chain comes out of a study of blood T cell repertoires in COVID-19. Clones were sequenced by immunoSEQ multiplex PCR, and TCRdb holds only the in-frame ones, with some missing. The table records under 300,000 clones, about nine tenths of them present only once. Trimming removed 3 bases from V and 9 bases from J; junction bases left unmatched: 6. The CDR3 has 16 residues. Per the germline V gene, CDR1 is SGHAT and CDR2 is FQNNGV. The chain combines TRBV11-2 with TRBJ1-6; TRBD1 matches at 12 bases. The sample was PBMCs or T cells enriched from blood (not recorded which). The clonotype comes from a man between 18 and 35 years old who had recovered from COVID-19. DNA of the CDR3: TGTGCCAGCAGCTTCCAGGGACAGGGGGCATTTTCACCCCTCCACTTT. It encodes CASSFQGQGAFSPLHF.